This T cell receptor (beta chain) derives from a study of cytomegalovirus exposure and HLA in healthy donors. Points from the study as a whole: In vitro confirmation showed a few CMV-associated chains to be CMV antigen specific.

This clone was seen only a few times. What it binds is unknown. PCR used 60 Vbeta primers and 13 Jbeta primers. The authors' processing: Later reanalysis found approximately 80 million unique TCR beta chains, approximately 11 million of them shared. The table came from immunoSEQ multiplex PCR; TCRdb's copy has only in-frame clones and leaves some out. V and J calls and clone size come straight from that table; D and trimming were deduced from the DNA. In the table there are 100,000 to 150,000 clones, 10% to 13% of which are singletons. This CDR3 has 16 amino acids. The V and J ends lost 5 bases and 3 bases, in that order; junction bases with no gene match: 8. In germline, CDR1 is SEHNR, CDR2 FQNEAQ (reference sequence).

This chain joins TRBV7-9 and TRBJ2-3; 10 bases are shared with TRBD1. Sample: PBMCs. The origin of this receptor is a woman aged 18-29 years in good health and CMV-seropositive. The CDR3 DNA follows: TGTGCCAGCAGCCAGGGACAGGGGCTGAGGACAGATACGCAGTATTTT. It specifies CASSQGQGLRTDTQYF. Filled out from reference TRBV7-9 and TRBJ2-3, the complete variable domain reads DTGVSQNPRHKITKRGQNVTFRCDPISEHNRLYWYRQTLGQGPEFLTYFQNEAQLEKSRLLSDRFSAERPKGSFSTLEIQRTEQGDSAMYLCASSQGQGLRTDTQYFGPGTRLTVL.